This TCR beta chain appears in the sequencing data of a study of cytomegalovirus exposure and HLA in healthy donors. Trimming took 4 bases from V and 5 from J; bases not matched to a gene: 4. This CDR3 contains 13 residues. Germline assignment: CDR1 KGHSH and CDR2 LQKENI. Primers: 60 Vbeta forward and 13 Jbeta reverse. Libraries were prepared by immunoSEQ multiplex PCR; TCRdb keeps only in-frame clonotypes and omits some of them. Here the sample spans about 130,000 clones, 60% to 80% being singletons. Regarding the study as a whole: When the data were analyzed later, several of the most significant clusters appeared to be linked to common viral pathogens. A missense variant in DCLRE1C was later tied to TCR beta V- and J-gene trimming.

Nominally healthy donors provided the samples, though records likely missed some immune exposures. A remark on this clone: Its target is not known.

What was sequenced was PBMCs. V is TRBV18 and J is TRBJ1-1; 7 nucleotides match TRBD1. This TCR came from a man younger than 40 in good health and CMV-seronegative. The CDR3 DNA reads as TGTGCCAGCTCACAGGGGGCGGAAACTGAAGCTTTCTTT. Amino acids: CASSQGAETEAFF.